This entry describes one T cell receptor beta chain. What it binds is unknown. The data were obtained in a study of OX40 agonist ivuxolimab in advanced cancers. Study observations and caveats: More expanded clones were found, on average, in CD8+ than in CD4+ T cells.

Assay used: immunoSEQ multiplex PCR; TCRdb lists only in-frame clones, some missing. The table shows over 45,000 clones, with roughly nine tenths occurring only once. The sequencing used CD4+ or CD8+ T cells sorted from blood, collected in a trial of the OX40 agonist ivuxolimab. The receptor was isolated from an adult with an advanced solid tumor such as melanoma, head and neck, liver or kidney cancer.

CDR3 DNA: TGTGCCAGCAGTTTATCCCACAGGGGAGCTTTCTTT. It is translated as CASSLSHRGAFF. This sequence joins TRBV28 and TRBJ1-1; 7 positions agree with TRBD1. After removal of 1 base from V and 10 bases from J, the junction contained 3 bases not matched to a gene. Per the germline V gene, CDR1 is MDHEN and CDR2 is SYDVKM. CDR3 size: 12 residues.